Sequencing of this T cell receptor beta chain was carried out in a study of CD8 T cells in ankylosing spondylitis (dated by TCRdb to 2017 to 2019). As for the study more broadly: The study profiled T cell receptor beta repertoires in healthy donors and ankylosing spondylitis patients to find disease-linked TCR variants. The full study cohort was made up of about 24 ankylosing spondylitis patients and 108 healthy donors. Peripheral blood samples were taken, and synovial fluid was additionally collected from ankylosing spondylitis patients.

The study at large found these results: Significant enrichment of the disease-linked clones was reported in matched synovial fluid samples from ankylosing spondylitis patients. The disease-linked clones had a CD8+ phenotype and were found at relatively low frequencies in peripheral blood. Blood from ankylosing spondylitis patients appeared to be characterized by a TCR beta motif composed of under ten highly homologous amino acid variants. Some motif variants were previously reported in synovial fluid and blood of reactive arthritis patients, suggesting common disease-initiation mechanisms.

Instrument used: Illumina HiSeq 2500. Quantitative 5'-RACE with molecular barcodes was the method used to prepare the TCR beta libraries. The paper's data handling went like this. Disease-linked TCR variants were identified with a new computational method built on a probabilistic model of VDJ rearrangement. Using fastp at Q25 and MiXCR, TCRdb reprocessed the public reads and kept productive beta chains. Records with the same CDR3 protein are collapsed into one entry carrying the most frequent genes and DNA. V and J calls and clone size were set by TCRdb, not the authors. For this sample the table gives about 200,000 distinct CDR3 sequences, of which around 13% were detected only once. The ten largest clones take up approximately 16% of the sample. V drops 5 bases and J drops 5 bases, leaving 10 bases in between. Taken from cysteine to phenylalanine, the CDR3 has 12 residues. Only the CDR3 DNA stays, 36 bases, in frame from base 1. The CDR1 and CDR2 encoded by the germline V gene (reference sequence) are LGHDT and YNNKEL.

This clonotype was observed at least ten times. Its antigen target is currently unknown. Base qualities are not provided; no much larger clone lies one nucleotide away. The material sequenced was blood, either unsorted or a sorted T cell fraction (not recorded which). This clonotype originated in a male donor with ankylosing spondylitis or in good health (not recorded which). The sequence links TRBV3-1 to TRBJ2-7; TRBD1 is perhaps the D gene, given 6 matching bases. Read as DNA, the sequence is TGTGCCAGCAGCTGGACAGAGGACGAGCAGTACTTC. Its translation is CASSWTEDEQYF.